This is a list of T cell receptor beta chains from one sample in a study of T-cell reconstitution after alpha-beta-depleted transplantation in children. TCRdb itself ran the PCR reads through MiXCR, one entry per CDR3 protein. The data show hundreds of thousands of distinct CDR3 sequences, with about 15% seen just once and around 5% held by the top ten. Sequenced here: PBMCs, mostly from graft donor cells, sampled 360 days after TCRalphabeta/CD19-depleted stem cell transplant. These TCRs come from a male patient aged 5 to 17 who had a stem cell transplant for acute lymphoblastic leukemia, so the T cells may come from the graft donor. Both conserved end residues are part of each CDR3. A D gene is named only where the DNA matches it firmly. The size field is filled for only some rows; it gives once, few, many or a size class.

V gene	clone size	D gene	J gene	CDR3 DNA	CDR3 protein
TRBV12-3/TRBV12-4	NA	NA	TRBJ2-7	TGTGCCAGCACCGAGGGGAACCCCTACGAGCAGTACTTC	CASTEGNPYEQYF
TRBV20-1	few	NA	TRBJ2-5	TGCAGTGCGAACCGACAAGAGACCCAGTACTTC	CSANRQETQYF
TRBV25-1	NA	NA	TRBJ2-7	TGTGCCAGCAGTTACGGGAACTACGAGCAGTACTTC	CASSYGNYEQYF
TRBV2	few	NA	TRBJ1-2	TGTGCCAGCATTCTAGGAGGCTCTAGGGCTCTCTATGGCTACACCTTC	CASILGGSRALYGYTF
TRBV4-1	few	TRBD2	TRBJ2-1	TGCGCCAGCAGCCACCCGGGACTAGCGGGAGAGAATGAGCAGTTCTTC	CASSHPGLAGENEQFF
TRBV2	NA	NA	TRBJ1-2	TGTGCCAGCAGTGGAATAGCCCAGAACTATGGCTACACCTTC	CASSGIAQNYGYTF
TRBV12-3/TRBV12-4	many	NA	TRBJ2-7	TGTGCCAGCAGTTTACTCGGGGGTCGGTACGAGCAGTACTTC	CASSLLGGRYEQYF
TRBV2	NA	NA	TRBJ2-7	TGTGCCAGCAGTGAAACGGGACCGATCTACGAGCAGTACTTC	CASSETGPIYEQYF
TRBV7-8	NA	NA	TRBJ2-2	TGTGCCAGCAGCTTAGCTTACCTTCGAAAGACCGGGGAGCTGTTTTTT	CASSLAYLRKTGELFF
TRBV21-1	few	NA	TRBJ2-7	TGTGCCAGCACCATCCACGGGGTGCCCTACGAGCAGTACTTC	CASTIHGVPYEQYF
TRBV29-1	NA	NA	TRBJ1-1	TGCAGCGTTTGGGGTGGGGGCCCTGAAGCTTTCTTT	CSVWGGGPEAFF
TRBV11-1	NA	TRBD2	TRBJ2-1	TGTGCCAGCAGCTATCAGGGGGCAGGGGCCACTAGCGGGAGTTGGAATGAGCAGTTCTTC	CASSYQGAGATSGSWNEQFF
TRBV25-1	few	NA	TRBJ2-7	TGTGCCAGCAGTGTACCCAGGGGAGGTTCCTACGAGCAGTACTTC	CASSVPRGGSYEQYF
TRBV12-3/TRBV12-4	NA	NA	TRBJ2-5	TGTGCCAGCAGTTTAGGTCAGGGCCCACTCCAAGAGACCCAGTACTTC	CASSLGQGPLQETQYF
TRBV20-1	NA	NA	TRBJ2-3	TGCAGTGCTAGAGAGCACACAGGACCCACAGATACGCAGTATTTT	CSAREHTGPTDTQYF
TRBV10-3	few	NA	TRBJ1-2	TGTGCCATCAGTCTTAGCGGGACCTCAAGAGGCTACACCTTC	CAISLSGTSRGYTF
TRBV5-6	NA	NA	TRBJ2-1	TGTGCCAGCAGCTTGTATATGGGCAATGAGCAGTTCTTC	CASSLYMGNEQFF
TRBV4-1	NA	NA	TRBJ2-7	TGCGCCAGCAGCCAAGATAGCGCGGACTCCTCCTACGAGCAGTACTTC	CASSQDSADSSYEQYF
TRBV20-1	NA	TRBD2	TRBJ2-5	TGCAGTGCTAGAATCGGGGGACTAGAGCGAGGGACCCAGTACTTC	CSARIGGLERGTQYF
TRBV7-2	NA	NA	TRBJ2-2	TGTGCCAGCAGCTTAGGAGTGGCGCGGACCGGGGAGCTGTTTTTT	CASSLGVARTGELFF
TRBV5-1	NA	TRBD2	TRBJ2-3	TGCGCCAGCAGCCACCTTAGCGGGAGTTTGACAGATACGCAGTATTTT	CASSHLSGSLTDTQYF
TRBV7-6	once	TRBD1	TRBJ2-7	TGTGCCAGCAGACCTAGGGGGGGACAGGGAGGCCACTACGAGCAGTACTTC	CASRPRGGQGGHYEQYF